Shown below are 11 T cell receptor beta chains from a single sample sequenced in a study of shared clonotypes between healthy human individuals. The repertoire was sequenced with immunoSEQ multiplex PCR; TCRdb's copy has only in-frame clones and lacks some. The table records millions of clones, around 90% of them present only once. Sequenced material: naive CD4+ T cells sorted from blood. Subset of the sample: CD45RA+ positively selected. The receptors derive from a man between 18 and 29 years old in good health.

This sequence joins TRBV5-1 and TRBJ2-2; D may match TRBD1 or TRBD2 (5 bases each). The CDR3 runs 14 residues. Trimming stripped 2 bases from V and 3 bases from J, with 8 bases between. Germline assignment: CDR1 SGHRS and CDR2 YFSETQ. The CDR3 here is CASSFGADTGELFF. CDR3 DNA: TGCGCCAGCAGCTTCGGGGCGGACACCGGGGAGCTGTTTTTT.

In DNA, the CDR3 is TGCAGCGTTGAAGAGCGCGCGTCCTACGGCGACGAGCAGTACTTC. Its protein product is CSVEERASYGDEQYF. The chain combines TRBV29-1 with TRBJ2-7; D not certain. Germline CDR1 SQVTM, CDR2 ANQGSEA. Between the trimmed V and J ends, which lost 0 bases and 5 bases, there was a span of 17 bases. The CDR3 consists of 15 residues.

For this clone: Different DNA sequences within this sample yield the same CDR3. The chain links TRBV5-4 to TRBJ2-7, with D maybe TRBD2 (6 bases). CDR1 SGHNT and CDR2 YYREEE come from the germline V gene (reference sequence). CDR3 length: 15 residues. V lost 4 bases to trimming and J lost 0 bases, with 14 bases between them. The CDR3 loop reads CASSPGGQSSYEQYF. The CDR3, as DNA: TGTGCCAGCAGCCCCGGAGGGCAAAGCTCCTACGAGCAGTACTTC.

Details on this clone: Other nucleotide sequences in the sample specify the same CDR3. CDR3 sequence reads: CASSYSTGKETQYF. The CDR3, as DNA: TGTGCCAGCAGTTACTCAACAGGCAAAGAGACCCAGTACTTC. The chain couples TRBV6-5 to TRBJ2-5, with a possible D match to TRBD1 (5 bases). CDR3 length: 14 residues. Trimming shortened V by 0 bases and J by 3 bases, and 8 bases separated the two germline ends. Germline lookup yields CDR1 MNHEY and CDR2 SVGAGI.

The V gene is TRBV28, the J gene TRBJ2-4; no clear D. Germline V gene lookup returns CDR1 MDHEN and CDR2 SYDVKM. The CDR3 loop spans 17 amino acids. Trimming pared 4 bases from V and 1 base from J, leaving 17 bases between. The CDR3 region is CASSSLKESRAKNIQYF. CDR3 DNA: TGTGCCAGCAGTTCCCTGAAGGAGAGTAGGGCCAAAAACATTCAGTACTTC.

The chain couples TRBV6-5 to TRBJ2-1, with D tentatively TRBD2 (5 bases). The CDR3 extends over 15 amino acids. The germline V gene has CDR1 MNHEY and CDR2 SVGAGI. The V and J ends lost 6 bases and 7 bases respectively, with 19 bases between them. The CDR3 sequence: CASSFVGLGVNEQFF. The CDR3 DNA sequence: TGTGCCAGCAGCTTTGTTGGCCTGGGAGTAAATGAGCAGTTCTTC.

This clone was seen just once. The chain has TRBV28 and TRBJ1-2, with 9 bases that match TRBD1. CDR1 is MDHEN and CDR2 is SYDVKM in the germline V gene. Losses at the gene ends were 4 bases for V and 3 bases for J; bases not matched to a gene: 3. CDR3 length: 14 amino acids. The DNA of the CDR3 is TGTGCCAGCAGTTCGGACAGGGGCTACTATGGCTACACCTTC. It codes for CASSSDRGYYGYTF.

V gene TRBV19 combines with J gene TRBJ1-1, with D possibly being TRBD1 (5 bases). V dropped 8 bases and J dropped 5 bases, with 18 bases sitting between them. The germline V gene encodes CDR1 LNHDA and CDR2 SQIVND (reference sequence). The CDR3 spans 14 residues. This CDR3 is CASWVGGVVTEAFF. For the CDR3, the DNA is TGTGCCAGTTGGGTCGGGGGGGTAGTTACTGAAGCTTTCTTT.

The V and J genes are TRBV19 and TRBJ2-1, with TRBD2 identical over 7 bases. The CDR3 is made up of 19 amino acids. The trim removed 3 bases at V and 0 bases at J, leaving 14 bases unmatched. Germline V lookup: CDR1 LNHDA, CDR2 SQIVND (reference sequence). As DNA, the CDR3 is TGTGCCAGTAGTATTGGGGCCCTTAGCGGGCCGAGCTCCTACAATGAGCAGTTCTTC. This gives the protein CASSIGALSGPSSYNEQFF.

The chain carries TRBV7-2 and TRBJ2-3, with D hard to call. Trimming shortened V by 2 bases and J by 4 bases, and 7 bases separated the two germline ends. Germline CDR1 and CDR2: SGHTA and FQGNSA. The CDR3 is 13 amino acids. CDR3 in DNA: TGTGCCAGCAGCTTAATAGACGCAGATACGCAGTATTTT. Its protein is CASSLIDADTQYF.

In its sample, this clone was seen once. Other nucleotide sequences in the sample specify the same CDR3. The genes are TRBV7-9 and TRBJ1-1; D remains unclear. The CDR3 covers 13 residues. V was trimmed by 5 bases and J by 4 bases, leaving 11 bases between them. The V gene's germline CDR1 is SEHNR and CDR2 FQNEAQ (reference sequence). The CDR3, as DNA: TGTGCCAGCAGCGAACAAGGAGGCACTGAAGCTTTCTTT. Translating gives CASSEQGGTEAFF. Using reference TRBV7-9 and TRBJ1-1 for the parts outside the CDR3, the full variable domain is DTGVSQNPRHKITKRGQNVTFRCDPISEHNRLYWYRQTLGQGPEFLTYFQNEAQLEKSRLLSDRFSAERPKGSFSTLEIQRTEQGDSAMYLCASSEQGGTEAFFGQGTRLTVV.